Following are 30 T cell receptor beta chains from one sample sequenced in a study of identical twins. TCRdb reprocessed the 5' RACE reads with MiXCR, giving one entry per CDR3 protein. The table lists approximately 890,000 distinct CDR3 sequences, approximately 13% of them singletons. This same sample was also part of a study on yellow fever vaccine responses in identical twins.

The sequenced sample consisted of PBMCs. The receptors stem from a woman aged 18-29 years in good health.

Many counts were recorded for this clonotype. The chain recombines TRBV7-9 with TRBJ2-1, with D unresolved. The CDR3 is 16 amino acids. Trimming left V 1 base short and J 0 bases short, with 10 bases between. Germline lookup yields CDR1 SEHNR and CDR2 FQNEAQ (reference sequence). In nucleotides, the CDR3 is TGTGCCAGCAGCTTAGGGGGTTCCGGCTCCTACAATGAGCAGTTCTTC. Its translation: CASSLGGSGSYNEQFF.

This clonotype came up a few times. The rearrangement joins TRBV14 to TRBJ2-3, with TRBD2 matching over 11 bases. The CDR3 has 18 amino acids. Germline loops: CDR1 SGHDN, CDR2 FVKESK. V shed 0 bases and J 2 bases; nucleotides not matched to a gene: 7. CDR3 DNA sequence: TGTGCCAGCAGCCAAGAACCCCCACTAGCGGGGGCCACAGATACGCAGTATTTT. Translation gives CASSQEPPLAGATDTQYF.

V and J are TRBV7-9 and TRBJ1-3, with D hard to call. The ends were cut back, 5 bases at V and 0 bases at J, with 11 bases in the middle. Germline-derived CDR1 and CDR2 are SEHNR and FQNEAQ (reference sequence). The CDR3 loop spans 15 amino acids. The CDR3 protein is CASSRALHSGNTIYF. Written as DNA, the CDR3 is TGTGCCAGCAGCAGGGCCTTACACTCTGGAAACACCATATATTTT.

This clonotype was observed many times. The rearrangement uses TRBV7-9 and TRBJ2-1; 7 bases are a match to TRBD2. Germline CDR1 and CDR2: SEHNR and FQNEAQ (reference sequence). The J segment lost 0 bases and the V segment lost 2 bases, leaving 1 base of the junction unmatched. The CDR3 spans 15 residues. In nucleotides, the CDR3 is TGTGCCAGCAGCTTAAGCGGGGCCTCCTACAATGAGCAGTTCTTC. Translation gives CASSLSGASYNEQFF.

There are a few counts of this clonotype. The chain recombines TRBV3-1 with TRBJ1-5; 8 bases align to TRBD1. Germline V gene sequence: CDR1 LGHDT, CDR2 YNNKEL (reference sequence). CDR3 length: 17 amino acids. V trimming: 0 bases; J trimming: 7 bases; junction bases outside the gene matches: 11. The CDR3 region has the DNA TGTGCCAGCAGCCAAGAGTCCCCTGGACAGGGCGGGCAGCCCCAGCATTTT. Translated, it gives CASSQESPGQGGQPQHF.

This chain connects TRBV19 to TRBJ1-5, with TRBD1 matching over 7 bases. Germline V gene data show CDR1 as LNHDA and CDR2 as SQIVND (reference sequence). V was clipped by 8 bases and J by 0 bases; unmatched bases: 10. This CDR3 has 16 residues. The CDR3 loop is CASAHTGQISNQPQHF. DNA for the CDR3: TGTGCCAGTGCTCACACGGGACAGATTAGCAATCAGCCCCAGCATTTT.

This clonotype was recorded a few times. The chain employs TRBV25-1 and TRBJ1-2; D perhaps matches TRBD1 (6 bases). There are 15 residues in the CDR3. Trimming removed 1 base at V and 5 bases at J, with 14 bases between. Germline-derived CDR1 and CDR2 are MGHDK and SYGVNS. The chain's CDR3 is CASSESPTGFYGYTF. The CDR3 DNA follows: TGTGCCAGCAGTGAATCCCCAACAGGGTTTTATGGCTACACCTTC.

In this sample, this clonotype turned up a few times. The chain couples TRBV7-8 to TRBJ1-6; D unclear. CDR3 length equals 16 residues. The germline V and J ends were trimmed by 8 bases and 8 bases, with 22 bases remaining between them. Germline CDR1 SGHVS, CDR2 FQNEAQ. The CDR3 nucleotides read TGTGCCAGCGCCCTGGGAACGACCCCGATTTATTCACCCCTCCACTTT. This translates into CASALGTTPIYSPLHF.

This clonotype occurred many times. Here the CDR3 reads CASSQVGQGEAFF. The CDR3 DNA reads TGTGCCAGCAGCCAAGTAGGTCAGGGTGAAGCTTTCTTT. The chain is built from TRBV3-1 and TRBJ1-1, with a possible D match to TRBD1 (5 bases). The CDR3 runs to 13 residues. Germline V lookup: CDR1 LGHDT, CDR2 YNNKEL (reference sequence). Deletions cut 1 base from V and 7 bases from J, with 10 bases between.

CDR3 region: CANPDYVGYTF. The DNA of the CDR3 is TGTGCCAACCCGGATTATGTTGGCTACACCTTC. V gene TRBV2 combines with J gene TRBJ1-2, with D unclear. V was trimmed by 10 bases and J by 7 bases, leaving 13 bases between them. Germline V CDR1 and CDR2: SNHLY, FYNNEI. The CDR3 spans 11 residues.

The rearrangement joins TRBV5-1 to TRBJ2-5; D not resolved. The germline V gene encodes CDR1 SGHRS and CDR2 YFSETQ. V lost 2 bases and J lost 7, with 12 bases in between. This CDR3 comprises 13 residues. The CDR3, as DNA: TGCGCCAGCAGCTTCGGAGAGTTCGGGACCCAGTACTTC. It codes for CASSFGEFGTQYF.

Ten or more counts support this clonotype. The V call is TRBV10-3, the J call TRBJ2-7, with 7 bases lining up with TRBD1. The trim removed 10 bases at V and 2 bases at J, leaving 2 bases unmatched. CDR1 and CDR2 (germline): ENHRY, SYGVKD. The CDR3 is made up of 11 amino acids. Here the CDR3 DNA reads TGTGCCAATCAGGGGGCCTACGAGCAGTACGTC. It translates to CANQGAYEQYV.

The V gene is TRBV12-5, the J gene TRBJ1-1; TRBD1 agrees at 8 bases. V was pared by 6 bases and J by 8 bases, with 11 bases of the junction left unmatched. This CDR3 contains 14 residues. Germline CDR1 is LGHNT and CDR2 is FRNRAP. The CDR3 nucleotides read TGTGCTAGTGGACCGGACAGGGAAAGAACAGAAGCTTTCTTT. It yields the protein CASGPDRERTEAFF.

This clonotype was recorded many times. The CDR3: CASNDRFTGELFF. The DNA for the CDR3 is TGTGCCAGCAACGACAGGTTTACCGGGGAGCTGTTTTTT. This chain connects TRBV7-8 to TRBJ2-2; D may be TRBD1 (6 bases). Trimming removed 7 bases at V and 5 bases at J, with 11 bases between. CDR1 and CDR2 from the germline V gene are SGHVS and FQNEAQ. The CDR3 contains 13 residues. The variable domain in full, completed from reference TRBV7-8 and TRBJ2-2, reads GAGVSQSPRYKVAKRGQDVALRCDPISGHVSLFWYQQALGQGPEFLTYFQNEAQLDKSGLPSDRFFAERPEGSVSTLKIQRTQQEDSAVYLCASNDRFTGELFFGEGSRLTVL.

This clonotype was recorded at least ten times. The CDR3 protein is CASSLQGAIGQYV. The CDR3, as DNA: TGTGCCAGCAGTTTACAGGGGGCAATCGGACAGTACGTC. The gene calls are TRBV12-3 or TRBV12-4 and TRBJ2-7, with 8 bases that match TRBD1. This CDR3 comprises 13 residues. V trimming: 2 bases; J trimming: 10 bases; junction bases outside the gene matches: 7.

This clonotype was counted between two and nine times. The chain is built from TRBV10-3 and TRBJ2-5; the match to TRBD2 covers 14 bases. Germline loops: CDR1 ENHRY, CDR2 SYGVKD. J lost 4 bases, V lost 6 bases, and 4 bases had no gene match. The CDR3 extends over 15 amino acids. The CDR3 nucleotides are TGTGCCATCAGCCCGACTAGCGGGGGGGCAGAGACCCAGTACTTC. It yields the protein CAISPTSGGAETQYF.

This clonotype appeared a few times. The CDR3 loop is CAISESGQKQETQYF. CDR3 sequence (DNA): TGTGCCATCAGTGAGTCCGGACAGAAACAAGAGACCCAGTACTTC. This chain joins TRBV10-3 and TRBJ2-5, with TRBD1 as a possible D gene (6 bases). The germline gives CDR1 ENHRY, CDR2 SYGVKD. V was trimmed by 0 bases and J by 2 bases, leaving 10 bases between them. The CDR3 consists of 15 residues.

This clonotype was detected a few times. The J gene is TRBJ2-3, the V gene TRBV7-9, with D perhaps TRBD2 (6 bases). The CDR3 is made up of 16 amino acids. Germline lookup yields CDR1 SEHNR and CDR2 FQNEAQ (reference sequence). V was clipped by 2 bases and J by 4 bases, with 16 bases between them. The DNA of the CDR3 is TGTGCCAGCAGCTTAAGCTCTAGCGTCTTGGCAGATACGCAGTATTTT. Protein sequence: CASSLSSSVLADTQYF.

In this sample, this clonotype turned up a few times. The chain joins TRBV4-1 to TRBJ2-7; the D gene is possibly TRBD1 (5 bases). CDR3 length: 15 amino acids. Germline V gives CDR1 MGHRA, CDR2 YSYEKL. V was trimmed by 1 base and J by 5 bases, leaving 15 bases between them. This CDR3 reads CASSQALQGNHEQYV. In nucleotides, the CDR3 is TGCGCCAGCAGCCAAGCTTTGCAGGGAAACCACGAGCAGTACGTC.

This clonotype was seen at least ten times. This chain links TRBV7-9 with TRBJ2-5; TRBD1 agrees at 10 bases. The V segment lost 3 bases and the J segment 5 bases; nucleotides outside the gene matches: 12. This CDR3 has 17 residues. Germline lookup yields CDR1 SEHNR and CDR2 FQNEAQ (reference sequence). DNA of the CDR3: TGTGCCAGCAGCTTTAAAGCCGGGACAGGGGCACGGGAGACCCAGTACTTC. Its protein product is CASSFKAGTGARETQYF.

The sample holds a few counts of this clonotype. The chain has TRBV12-3 or TRBV12-4 and TRBJ2-3; 9 bases map to TRBD2. The V and J ends lost 8 bases and 4 bases, in that order; junction bases with no gene match: 7. The CDR3 runs 14 residues. As DNA, the CDR3 is TGTGCCAGCTGCGGGGGGGCATTATCAGATACGCAGTATTTT. Its translation: CASCGGALSDTQYF.

This chain uses TRBV5-6 with TRBJ1-1; D is perhaps TRBD1 (5 bases). The CDR3 runs 14 residues. Germline V lookup: CDR1 SGHDT, CDR2 YYEEEE. V shed 6 bases and J shed 4 bases, with 16 bases lying between them. The CDR3 loop reads CASTREGVGTEAFF. The DNA of the CDR3 is TGTGCCAGCACGAGGGAAGGGGTGGGCACTGAAGCTTTCTTT.

This clonotype was observed a few times. J is TRBJ2-7 and V is TRBV20-1; 9 bases are shared with TRBD2. The germline V gene encodes CDR1 DFQATT and CDR2 SNEGSKA (reference sequence). This CDR3 is built from 13 residues. With 1 base clipped from V and 6 bases from J, the junction kept 4 bases outside the gene matches. The CDR3 DNA reads as TGCAGTGCTAGAGGAGCGGGGGGAAGCGAGCAGTACGTC. It encodes CSARGAGGSEQYV.

There are many counts of this clonotype. The chain joins TRBV15 to TRBJ2-3; the D gene is possibly TRBD2 (6 bases). Germline values: CDR1 LNHNV, CDR2 YYDKDF (reference sequence). V was shortened by 9 bases and J by 0 bases, with 10 bases between the two germline ends. CDR3 length equals 13 residues. The CDR3 loop reads CATTEGSTDTQYF. In nucleotides, the CDR3 is TGTGCCACAACGGAGGGTAGCACAGATACGCAGTATTTT.

This clonotype turned up a few times. The rearrangement uses TRBV3-1 and TRBJ1-6; possibly TRBD1 for D (6 bases). Trimming removed 5 bases from V and 7 bases from J, with 12 bases in between. The CDR3 runs 14 residues. Germline CDR1 is LGHDT and CDR2 is YNNKEL (reference sequence). CDR3 sequence (DNA): TGTGCCAGCAGCTCGGGGGCCCGGAATTCACCCCTCCACTTT. This sequence encodes CASSSGARNSPLHF.

The chain employs TRBV20-1 and TRBJ1-1; D is undetermined. V was shortened by 4 bases and J by 2 bases, with 11 bases between the two germline ends. CDR1 DFQATT and CDR2 SNEGSKA come from the germline V gene (reference sequence). The CDR3 length is 13 residues. The CDR3 nucleotides read TGCAGTGCTATTGGGAAGGGAAACACTGAAGCTTTCTTT. Encoded protein: CSAIGKGNTEAFF.

This clonotype was recorded at least ten times. The V call is TRBV7-9, the J call TRBJ1-1; 7 nucleotides align to TRBD1. The germline V gene encodes CDR1 SEHNR and CDR2 FQNEAQ (reference sequence). Trimming at V came to 0 bases and at J to 2 bases, leaving 3 bases not matched to a gene. CDR3 length equals 15 residues. CDR3 nucleotides: TGTGCCAGCAGCTTAGCCCGGGACAGAAACACTGAAGCTTTCTTT. Translating gives CASSLARDRNTEAFF.

This clonotype is medium-sized in the sample. The chain links TRBV29-1 to TRBJ2-7; D might be TRBD2 (6 bases). With 5 bases removed from V and 0 bases from J, the gap between germline ends came to 11 bases. The CDR3 sequence is 13 residues long. CDR1 and CDR2 from the germline V gene are SQVTM and ANQGSEA. This chain's CDR3 is CSVQRANSYEQYF. CDR3 nucleotides: TGCAGCGTTCAGCGGGCCAACTCCTACGAGCAGTACTTC.

This clonotype came up a few times. The chain is built from TRBV14 and TRBJ2-4; 7 bases are shared with TRBD2. Trimming removed 6 bases from V and 10 bases from J; junction bases left unmatched: 9. The V gene's germline CDR1 is SGHDN and CDR2 FVKESK. CDR3 length equals 13 residues. The CDR3 DNA is TGTGCCAGCAGTCCCAGCGTGCGGGGGATTCAGTACTTC. It encodes CASSPSVRGIQYF.

V is TRBV5-1 and J is TRBJ2-5; weak D call: TRBD2 (5 bases). Germline values: CDR1 SGHRS, CDR2 YFSETQ. Trimming took 6 bases from V and 5 from J, leaving 14 bases between them. The CDR3 totals 13 residues. CDR3 nucleotide sequence: TGCGCCAGCACCTCCCGGGGATGGGAGACCCAGTACTTC. Encoded protein: CASTSRGWETQYF.